This record covers a single T cell receptor (beta chain). The antigen remains undetermined. Noted treatment: oral pan-JAK inhibitor, 5-10 mg twice daily. After isolation, RNA underwent reverse transcription to generate cDNA as the sequencing template. Measured with immunoSEQ multiplex PCR; TCRdb has only the in-frame clones, and not every one. Among more than 90,000 clones listed, 60% were seen once. The data belong to a study of CD8+ T cells in alopecia areata. General study findings and limits: Numerous expanded lesional clones remained in scalp and blood during tofacitinib. Only a single nonresponder existed, so baseline CD8+ expansion links stay unclear.

The CDR3 totals 14 residues. The germline gives CDR1 SGHDT, CDR2 YYEEEE. The germline V and J ends were trimmed by 3 bases and 7 bases, with 16 bases remaining between them. This chain connects TRBV5-6 to TRBJ1-1, with a possible D match to TRBD1 (6 bases). The material was CD8+ T cells sorted from blood, obtained around week 55, from a patient treated with tofacitinib. This receptor was taken from a human donor with alopecia areata. The CDR3 protein is CASSSQGPGDEAFF. CDR3 DNA: TGTGCCAGCAGCTCACAGGGTCCCGGTGATGAAGCTTTCTTT. Based on the CDR3 plus reference TRBV5-6 and TRBJ1-1, the full variable domain is DAGVTQSPTHLIKTRGQQVTLRCSPKSGHDTVSWYQQALGQGPQFIFQYYEEEERQRGNFPDRFSGHQFPNYSSELNVNALLLGDSALYLCASSSQGPGDEAFFGQGTRLTVV.